The T cell receptor (beta chain) under discussion was sequenced for a study of T cells in Graves' hyperthyroidism and ophthalmopathy. The wider study: Staff took peripheral blood when the initial diagnosis was made, before any treatment began.

In the ophthalmopathy cohort, Clinical Activity Score was at least 3, NOSPECS grade at least 4, and duration under 3 months. Researchers amplified the TCR beta CDR3 regions from RNA transcripts. TCR CDR3 regions were first amplified by RT-PCR with HTBI primers. One entry per CDR3 protein, called by TCRdb with MiXCR from the multiplex PCR reads. Counted here are hundreds of thousands of distinct CDR3 sequences, roughly 15% occurring once; the ten biggest clones make up around 30%. Looked up from germline, CDR1 is SEHNR and CDR2 is FQNEAQ (reference sequence). The CDR3 runs to 15 residues. V was shortened by 3 bases and J by 2 bases, with 11 bases between the two germline ends. This clonotype showed up many times.

This rearrangement joins TRBV7-9 to TRBJ1-5; weak D call: TRBD1 (6 bases). The clonotype originates from a woman younger than 35 with Graves' ophthalmopathy. The sequencing sample was made of blood. The CDR3 nucleotides read TGTGCCAGCAGCTTCTCAGGGGAACGCAATCAGCCCCAGCATTTT. Translating gives CASSFSGERNQPQHF.